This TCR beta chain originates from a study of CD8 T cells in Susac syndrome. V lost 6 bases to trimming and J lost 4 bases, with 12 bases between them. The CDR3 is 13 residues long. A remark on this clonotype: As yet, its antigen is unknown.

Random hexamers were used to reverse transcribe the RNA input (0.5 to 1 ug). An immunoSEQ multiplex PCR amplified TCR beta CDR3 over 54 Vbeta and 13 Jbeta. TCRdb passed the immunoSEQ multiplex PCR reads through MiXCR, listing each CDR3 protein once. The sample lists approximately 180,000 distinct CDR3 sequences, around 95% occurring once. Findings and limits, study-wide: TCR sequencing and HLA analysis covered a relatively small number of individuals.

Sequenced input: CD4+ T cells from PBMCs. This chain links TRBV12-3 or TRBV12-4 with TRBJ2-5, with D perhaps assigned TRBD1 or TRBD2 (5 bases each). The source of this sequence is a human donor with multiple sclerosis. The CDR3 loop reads CASSRGGRETQYF. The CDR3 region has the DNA TGTGCCAGCAGCCGGGGCGGGCGAGAGACCCAGTACTTC.